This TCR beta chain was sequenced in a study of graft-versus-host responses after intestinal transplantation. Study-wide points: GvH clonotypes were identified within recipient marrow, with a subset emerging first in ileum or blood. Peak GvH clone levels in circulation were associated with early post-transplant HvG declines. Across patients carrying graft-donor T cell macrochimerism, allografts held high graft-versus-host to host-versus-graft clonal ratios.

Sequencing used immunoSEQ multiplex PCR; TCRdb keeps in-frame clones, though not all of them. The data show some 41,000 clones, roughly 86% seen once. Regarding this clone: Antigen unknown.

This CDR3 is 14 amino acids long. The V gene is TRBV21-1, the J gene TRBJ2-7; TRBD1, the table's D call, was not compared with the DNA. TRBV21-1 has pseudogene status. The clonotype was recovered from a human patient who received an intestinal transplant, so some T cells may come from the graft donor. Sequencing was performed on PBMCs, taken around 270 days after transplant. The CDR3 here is CASSRPGTAGSQYF. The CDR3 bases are TGTGCCAGCAGCAGGCCCGGGACAGCCGGTAGTCAGTACTTC.